This T cell receptor beta chain was captured by sequencing in a study of blood T cell dynamics during melanoma immunotherapy. Study as a whole: Standard first-line treatment here was pembrolizumab or nivolumab plus ipilimumab in metastatic melanoma.

The CDR3 has 15 amino acids. Looked up from germline, CDR1 is SGHRS and CDR2 is YFSETQ. V lost 4 bases, J lost 5 bases, and 11 bases stayed unmatched. Assay: immunoSEQ multiplex PCR; the TCRdb copy retains only in-frame clones and omits some. The table has under 9,500 clones, roughly nine tenths seen once. Stated time point: week 3, after first cycle of checkpoint inhibitor. The receptor's source is a human donor with melanoma. The rearrangement uses TRBV5-1 and TRBJ1-1; the match to TRBD1 covers 7 bases. Sample: blood, taken from a patient treated with checkpoint blockade. CDR3 in amino acids: CASSPRTGPVTEAFF. Written as DNA, the CDR3 is TGCGCCAGCAGCCCGCGGACAGGTCCAGTTACTGAAGCTTTCTTT.